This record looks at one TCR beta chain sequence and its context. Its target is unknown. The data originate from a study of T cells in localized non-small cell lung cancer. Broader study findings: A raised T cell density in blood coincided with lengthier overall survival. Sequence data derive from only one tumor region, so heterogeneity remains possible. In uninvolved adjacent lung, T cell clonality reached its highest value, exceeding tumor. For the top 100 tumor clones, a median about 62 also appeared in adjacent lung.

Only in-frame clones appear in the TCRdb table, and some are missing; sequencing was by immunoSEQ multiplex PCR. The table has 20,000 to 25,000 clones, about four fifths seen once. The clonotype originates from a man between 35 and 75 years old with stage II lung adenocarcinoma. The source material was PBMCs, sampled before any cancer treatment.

In DNA, the CDR3 is TGTGCCAGCAGTTTAGGGCAGGGGATTATATACGAGCAGTACTTC. It translates to CASSLGQGIIYEQYF. The V and J genes are TRBV27 and TRBJ2-7; perhaps TRBD1 as D (6 bases). CDR1 is MNHEY and CDR2 is SMNVEV in the germline V gene (reference sequence). Trimming removed 2 bases from V and 4 bases from J, with 15 bases in between. The CDR3 contains 15 residues.